Reported below is one T cell receptor (beta chain). The antigen it recognizes is unknown. Base qualities were left out, and no much larger clone turns up one base away. These data belong to a study of blood T cell repertoires in COVID-19 (TCRdb year 2020). Regarding the research as a whole: The collaborator samples originated in the United States, Italy and Spain and spanned the acute and convalescent phases of COVID-19. Deeply sampled blood TCRbeta repertoires from subjects exposed to, actively infected with, or recovered from COVID-19 were included in the dataset. The material from the prospective study consisted of cDNA or gDNA derived from T cells, B-cell-depleted T cells, or PBMCs. The repertoires were released in a freely available public database meant as a resource for research on the immune response to SARS-CoV-2. The samples were drawn from the first 160 participants of the ongoing ImmuneRACE study and from 950 to 1,500 subjects provided by 6 global collaborators. Where HLA class I and class II types were available, the types were taken from metadata supplied by the sample provider, not from assay-based typing. A de-identified subject ID, COVID-19 status, age in years and sex were almost always included in the sample metadata. What the research found in general, with its limitations: Clinical and demographic metadata were provided uncurated, with the amount varying by source and participant.

TCRbeta CDR3 regions were amplified from genomic DNA using the immunoSEQ Assay, a bias-controlled multiplex PCR. The original methods were these. Nucleated cell counts per sample were estimated from amplification of reference gene primers within the assay. To quantify the absolute abundance of each unique TCRbeta CDR3 rearrangement, sequence reads were collapsed and filtered. For each sample, productive Simpson clonality was calculated as the square root of Simpson's diversity index over productive rearrangements. Entries here come from immuneACCESS through TCRdb and include only in-frame sequences with V and J called. Some clones fail to appear in such tables; in the studies checked, an unresolved V gene covers under half of the shortfall, and the cause of the remainder is unknown. V, J and clone size derive from that table, while D and trimming were established from the DNA sequence. Recorded for this sample are approximately 260,000 clones; roughly 80% of them occurred a single time. The top ten constitute around an eighth of the sample.

Inclusive of the bounding cysteine and phenylalanine, the CDR3 is 11 residues long. The kept DNA is CDR3 alone, 33 bases in frame from the first base. V trim: 7 bases; J trim: 4 bases; unmatched bases: 3. Reading the germline V gene gives CDR1 SQVTM and CDR2 ANQGSEA. The collaborating institutions used their own protocols to collect whole blood in K2EDTA tubes. For TCRbeta analysis, collaborators shipped samples in one of three forms: frozen whole blood, isolated PBMCs, or DNA extracted from either of those sample types. Sequences were obtained from peripheral blood. The rearrangement joined TRBV29-1 to TRBJ1-1, with 7 middle bases fitting TRBD1. The clonotype was recovered from an older woman with active or convalescent COVID-19. Read as DNA, the sequence is TGCAGCGCCCCAGGGGGCACTGAAGCTTTCTTT. This yields the protein CSAPGGTEAFF.